These 15 T cell receptor beta chains share one sample of origin, sequenced in a study of cytomegalovirus exposure and HLA in healthy donors. Clones were read by immunoSEQ multiplex PCR, and TCRdb kept only the in-frame ones, dropping some. The data contain around 150,000 clones, around four fifths of them singletons. Sequenced: PBMCs. These receptors were collected from a man aged 25-40 years in good health and CMV-seropositive.

The chain uses TRBV7-9 and TRBJ2-7; 13 positions agree with TRBD2. The V gene's germline CDR1 is SEHNR and CDR2 FQNEAQ (reference sequence). CDR3 length equals 15 residues. After removal of 4 bases from V and 5 bases from J, the junction contained 5 bases not matched to a gene. The CDR3 loop reads CASSSLAGGPNEQYF. Written as DNA, the CDR3 is TGTGCCAGCAGCTCACTAGCGGGGGGGCCTAACGAGCAGTACTTC. Together with reference TRBV7-9 and TRBJ2-7, the CDR3 gives the full variable domain: DTGVSQNPRHKITKRGQNVTFRCDPISEHNRLYWYRQTLGQGPEFLTYFQNEAQLEKSRLLSDRFSAERPKGSFSTLEIQRTEQGDSAMYLCASSSLAGGPNEQYFGPGTRLTVT.

The chain has TRBV29-1 and TRBJ2-3; TRBD2 is a possible D gene (6 bases). Germline V gene lookup returns CDR1 SQVTM and CDR2 ANQGSEA. Trimming took off 0 bases at V and 1 base at J, with 8 bases between the two ends. This CDR3 comprises 14 residues. CDR3 nucleotide sequence: TGCAGCGTTGAAGACGGGACTGGCACAGATACGCAGTATTTT. Translation: CSVEDGTGTDTQYF.

This chain links TRBV4-3 with TRBJ2-2; D not certain. V gave up 0 bases and J gave up 4 bases, with 18 bases separating them. Germline V gene lookup returns CDR1 LGHNA and CDR2 YSLEER. CDR3 size: 18 residues. The CDR3 is CASSQDRIVLRGTGELFF. The CDR3 bases are TGCGCCAGCAGCCAAGATAGGATTGTCCTAAGAGGCACCGGGGAGCTGTTTTTT.

V is TRBV6-1 and J is TRBJ1-5, with D maybe TRBD1 (6 bases). The germline CDR1 and CDR2 sequences are MNHNS and SASEGT. This CDR3 region has 14 residues. V lost 5 bases and J lost 4, with 12 bases in between. The CDR3 nucleotides read TGTGCCAGCAGTAGGGGACAAAAAAATCAGCCCCAGCATTTT. This encodes CASSRGQKNQPQHF.

The chain employs TRBV5-4 and TRBJ2-7; a possible D gene is TRBD2 (6 bases). The CDR3 consists of 15 residues. Germline assignment: CDR1 SGHNT and CDR2 YYREEE (reference sequence). V lost 4 bases, J lost 1 base, and 15 bases lay in between. The CDR3, as DNA: TGTGCCAGCAGCCGACCGGGGAGGAGTTCCTACGAGCAGTACTTC. Its protein product is CASSRPGRSSYEQYF.

Only one count was recorded for this clone. The gene calls are TRBV9 and TRBJ2-6, with TRBD1 matching over 10 bases. Looked up from germline, CDR1 is SGDLS and CDR2 is YYNGEE. Trimming removed 4 bases from V and 0 bases from J; junction bases left unmatched: 7. This CDR3 spans 18 amino acids. This chain's CDR3 is CASSPTTGGASGANVLTF. In nucleotides, the CDR3 is TGTGCCAGCAGCCCCACGACAGGGGGCGCCTCTGGGGCCAACGTCCTGACTTTC.

Comments on this clone: The sample contains more than one DNA sequence encoding this CDR3. The chain uses TRBV19 and TRBJ1-5, with a possible D match to TRBD1 (5 bases). This CDR3 is 12 amino acids long. The V end lost 1 base, the J end lost 7 bases, and 5 bases lay between the germline ends. From germline, CDR1 is LNHDA and CDR2 SQIVND (reference sequence). This chain's CDR3 is CASSIGGQPQHF. The DNA of the CDR3 is TGTGCCAGTAGTATAGGGGGCCAGCCCCAGCATTTT.

This clone was seen a single time. The chain has TRBV4-3 and TRBJ2-7; D possibly corresponds to TRBD1 (5 bases). Germline-derived CDR1 and CDR2 are LGHNA and YSLEER. The V and J ends lost 8 bases and 6 bases respectively, with 17 bases between them. The CDR3 is made up of 13 amino acids. CDR3 sequence reads: CASSYQGAGEQYF. The CDR3 coding sequence is TGCGCCAGCTCCTACCAAGGGGCCGGCGAGCAGTACTTC.

The chain has TRBV7-8 and TRBJ2-1, with 11 nucleotides matching TRBD2. The V gene end was trimmed by 3 bases and the J gene end by 10 bases; junction bases not matched to a gene: 8. The CDR3 consists of 15 residues. Germline CDR1 SGHVS, CDR2 FQNEAQ. The CDR3 sequence is CASSLKASGGPEQFF. CDR3 DNA sequence: TGTGCCAGCAGCTTGAAGGCTAGCGGGGGGCCAGAGCAGTTCTTC.

As regards this clone: A junction end diverges from the germline sequence, so it may reflect a read error. The genes are TRBV11-2 and TRBJ2-3, with D maybe TRBD2 (5 bases). The CDR3 is 13 residues long. Germline values: CDR1 SGHAT, CDR2 FQNNGV. CDR3 sequence reads: CASTVSGTDTQFF. The CDR3 nucleotides are TGTGCCAGCACCGTGAGCGGCACAGATACGCAGTTTTTT.

This chain joins TRBV19 and TRBJ2-3; 11 bases match TRBD2. With V trimmed by 4 bases and J by 5 bases, 2 bases remained unmatched. Germline lookup yields CDR1 LNHDA and CDR2 SQIVND (reference sequence). The CDR3 spans 14 residues. The CDR3 DNA follows: TGTGCCAGTAGTAAGACTAGCGGGGTAGATACGCAGTATTTT. Its protein product is CASSKTSGVDTQYF.

V gene TRBV4-1 combines with J gene TRBJ1-2, with D unresolved. The CDR3 runs to 14 residues. V lost 0 bases, J lost 1 base, and 6 bases lay in between. Germline lookup yields CDR1 MGHRA and CDR2 YSYEKL. Here the CDR3 reads CASSQESLNYGYTF. CDR3 nucleotides: TGCGCCAGCAGCCAAGAGAGCCTTAACTATGGCTACACCTTC.

The table lists this clone with many counts. This chain connects TRBV9 to TRBJ2-3; 12 nucleotides match TRBD2. The CDR3 contains 17 residues. Germline V CDR1 and CDR2: SGDLS, YYNGEE. V shed 0 bases and J 2 bases; nucleotides not matched to a gene: 4. The CDR3, as DNA: TGTGCCAGCAGCGTAGGAAGGACTAGCGGGGACACAGATACGCAGTATTTT. Translation: CASSVGRTSGDTDTQYF.

This clone has just one count. The rearrangement joins TRBV15 to TRBJ1-1, with 7 bases lining up with TRBD1. V lost 3 bases, J lost 3 bases, and 4 bases stayed unmatched. CDR3 size: 14 residues. Per germline, CDR1 LNHNV and CDR2 YYDKDF (reference sequence). CDR3 sequence: CATSREGGHTEAFF. The CDR3 DNA is TGTGCCACCAGCAGGGAAGGGGGCCACACTGAAGCTTTCTTT.

The chain couples TRBV4-1 to TRBJ1-5, with 7 bases aligning to TRBD1. Trimming at V came to 4 bases and at J to 3 bases, leaving 6 bases not matched to a gene. The germline gives CDR1 MGHRA, CDR2 YSYEKL. This CDR3 is built from 15 residues. DNA of the CDR3: TGCGCCAGCAGCCTCAGGGACAGCATCAATCAGCCCCAGCATTTT. As protein: CASSLRDSINQPQHF.